The sequence of this T cell receptor (beta chain) was determined in a study of spatial heterogeneity in lung cancer (dated by TCRdb to between 2017 and 2020). Context from the whole study: Beta-chain transcripts were consistently detected in greater numbers than alpha-chain transcripts, which likely reflected higher beta-chain transcript abundance. In tumor regions, TCR transcript counts showed a strong correlation with a T cell transcriptional module score derived from matched bulk RNA-seq. In the raw uncorrected reads, each unique combination of TCR and UMI appeared on average more than ten times. TCR alpha and beta repertoires were quantitatively compared across multiple tumor regions, matched nontumor lung and blood in non-small cell lung cancer. Nonsynonymous mutation counts, determined by whole-exome sequencing of tumor tissue, were related to TCR repertoire features. At surgery, 200 to 250 tumor regions, roughly 63 matched nontumor lung samples and more than 50 PBMC samples were TCR-sequenced for both alpha and beta chains. Broad study findings and their caveats: TCR-seq was estimated to cover only approximately 7% of tumor T cells for alpha chains and around 13% for beta chains. Additional single-cell paired TCR alpha and beta sequencing was considered necessary to confirm, at a functional level, the hypothesis that regional TCRs recognize regional mutations. The tumor nonsynonymous mutation count correlated with the number of expanded alpha and beta TCRs within the tumor. The count of ubiquitous expanded TCRs correlated with the count of ubiquitous nonsynonymous mutations, and the count of regional expanded TCRs correlated with the count of regional nonsynonymous mutations.

This clonotype was observed at least ten times. Its antigen target is currently unknown. No qualities accompany the bases; no much larger clone lies one base away. The time point label corresponds to: sample taken at primary tumor resection. Donors were under 95 patients with early-stage, untreated non-small cell lung cancer from the lung TRACERx cohort. Without any cell sorting, TCR sequencing was performed on whole RNA extracted either from tumor and nontumor lung tissue or from cryopreserved PBMC samples. Only patients with enough RNA available from two or more tumor regions were chosen for TCR sequencing. A lung pathologist reviewed the tumor and adjacent nontumor lung specimens before the specimens were selected. Libraries were constructed by 5' RACE. The sequencer listed for this sample is NextSeq 500. In the TCR library protocol, a unique molecular identifier was attached to each TCR cDNA molecule so that PCR and sequencing errors could be corrected. As for the authors' bioinformatics: TCR identification, UMI-based error correction and CDR3 extraction were all carried out with Decombinator tools. Expanded TCRs were defined as those above a frequency of 2 per 1,000, corresponding to the top 1% of the tumor frequency distribution. Expanded tumor TCRs were classed as regional if statistically deemed absent (corrected P<0.05) from at least one tumor region, otherwise ubiquitous. Renyi diversity was calculated using the R vegan package after each repertoire was subsampled 100 times to 5,000 TCRs. To build CDR3 similarity networks, amino acid triplet string-kernel similarity was used, and CDR3s were connected when their pairwise similarity was above 0.82. TCRdb trimmed public reads at Q25 via fastp, called clones via MiXCR and kept in-frame beta chains. For every CDR3 protein sequence, its rows merge into one entry that carries the most common genes and DNA. TCRdb, rather than the study authors, made the V and J calls. The sample table contains 17,000 or so distinct CDR3 sequences; only one count was recorded for 6% to 7% of them. Of the sample, approximately 6.2% falls within the top ten clones.

The sample consisted of lung tumor tissue, taken at surgery. The origin of this receptor is a male donor with early-stage non-small cell lung cancer.

The DNA reads as follows: TGTGCCAGCAGCCGCCAAGAGACCCAGTACTTC. Translated, this is CASSRQETQYF. The chain uses TRBV7-2 and TRBJ2-5; the D gene assignment is ambiguous. V is clipped by 5 bases and J by 1 base, and the sequence between their germline boundaries is 2 bases long. The CDR3 contains 11 residues, cysteine and phenylalanine counted. Of the read, only the CDR3 DNA is kept; its 33 bases are in frame from base 1. The CDR1 and CDR2 encoded by the germline V gene are SGHTA and FQGNSA.